This T cell receptor beta chain derives from a study of cytomegalovirus exposure and HLA in healthy donors. Clones were read by immunoSEQ multiplex PCR, and TCRdb kept only the in-frame ones, dropping some. The sample includes 200,000 to 250,000 clones, roughly 84% of them seen just once. CDR3 size: 17 residues. The germline V gene encodes CDR1 MDHEN and CDR2 SYDVKM. Trimming removed 8 bases from V and 5 bases from J; junction bases left unmatched: 20. The chain employs TRBV28 and TRBJ2-7; TRBD1 matches 8 bases. The sample consisted of PBMCs. The clonotype comes from a woman between 18 and 29 years old in good health and CMV-seropositive. CDR3 protein: CASGLQGQGSGVHEQYF. The CDR3 DNA is TGTGCCAGCGGCCTGCAAGGACAGGGCTCAGGAGTCCACGAGCAGTACTTC.